The clone carrying this T cell receptor beta chain has a count of ten or more. Sequencing was performed with immunoSEQ multiplex PCR; in TCRdb, only in-frame clones are kept and a portion is missing. Of 150,000 to 200,000 clones in the sample, 90% were seen once. The data stem from a study of T cell responses to AZD1222 COVID-19 vaccine. Germline CDR1 reads SGHRS; CDR2 reads YFSETQ. V lost 0 bases to trimming and J lost 6 bases, with 13 bases between them. CDR3 length: 16 residues. Sequences were derived from peripheral blood, sampled 28 days after the second AZD1222 dose. This TCR was recovered from an adult who received the AZD1222 COVID-19 vaccine. The chain combines TRBV5-1 with TRBJ1-6, with D maybe TRBD1 (6 bases). The CDR3 is CASSLEWDTPNSPLHF. CDR3 nucleotides: TGCGCCAGCAGCTTGGAATGGGACACCCCTAATTCACCCCTCCACTTT.